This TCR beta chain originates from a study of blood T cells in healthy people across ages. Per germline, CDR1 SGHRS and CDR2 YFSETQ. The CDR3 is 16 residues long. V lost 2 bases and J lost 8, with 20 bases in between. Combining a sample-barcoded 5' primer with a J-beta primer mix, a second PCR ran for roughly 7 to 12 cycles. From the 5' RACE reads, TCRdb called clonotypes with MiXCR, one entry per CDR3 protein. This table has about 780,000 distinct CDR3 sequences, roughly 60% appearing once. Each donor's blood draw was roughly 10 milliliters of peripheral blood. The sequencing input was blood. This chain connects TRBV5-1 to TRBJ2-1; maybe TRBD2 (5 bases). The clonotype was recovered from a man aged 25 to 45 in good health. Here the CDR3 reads CASSFQATSAGYEQFF. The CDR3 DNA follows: TGCGCCAGCAGCTTTCAGGCGACTTCGGCGGGTTATGAGCAGTTCTTC. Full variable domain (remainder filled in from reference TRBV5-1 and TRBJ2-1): KAGVTQTPRYLIKTRGQQVTLSCSPISGHRSVSWYQQTPGQGLQFLFEYFSETQRNKGNFPGRFSGRQFSNSRSEMNVSTLELGDSALYLCASSFQATSAGYEQFFGPGTRLTVL.